The rows below give T cell receptor beta chains drawn from one sample of a study of CD8 T cells in Susac syndrome. Using its own MiXCR run on the immunoSEQ multiplex PCR reads, TCRdb lists one record per CDR3 protein. Of under 90,000 distinct CDR3 sequences in the sample, over 90% were seen once. Sequenced: CD8+ T cells from PBMCs. These receptor sequences come from a human donor with Susac syndrome. CDR3s include the opening cysteine and the closing phenylalanine or tryptophan. The order of the fields is D gene, V gene, clone size, J gene, CDR3 protein, CDR3 DNA. A D gene is named only where the DNA matches it firmly. Size is stated for part of the rows, as once, few or many counts, or as a class when the clone is expanded.

-	TRBV20-1	-	TRBJ1-2	CSARELGSYGYTF	TGCAGTGCTAGAGAATTAGGGTCCTATGGCTACACCTTC
-	TRBV20-1	once	TRBJ2-3	CSAPRAGDTQYF	TGCAGTGCTCCTAGAGCAGGCGATACGCAGTATTTT
-	TRBV20-1	-	TRBJ1-2	CSASDGTRYGYTF	TGCAGTGCTAGCGACGGGACGCGCTATGGCTACACCTTC
TRBD2	TRBV14	-	TRBJ2-3	CASSQEVGLAGASTDTQYF	TGTGCCAGCAGCCAAGAAGTGGGACTAGCGGGAGCCTCAACGGATACGCAGTATTTT
-	TRBV29-1	-	TRBJ2-2	CSVEIGSANTGELFF	TGCAGCGTTGAGATTGGCAGCGCGAACACCGGGGAGCTGTTTTTT
-	TRBV29-1	-	TRBJ1-5	CSAADGGNQPQHF	TGCAGCGCCGCAGACGGAGGAAATCAGCCCCAGCATTTT
-	TRBV7-9	once	TRBJ2-7	CASSGDRFYEQYF	TGTGCCAGCAGCGGTGACAGGTTCTACGAGCAGTACTTC
-	TRBV2	-	TRBJ2-1	CASSPSTPGNEQFF	TGTGCCAGCAGTCCATCGACGCCTGGGAATGAGCAGTTCTTC
-	TRBV12-3/TRBV12-4	-	TRBJ2-7	CASTGSQELYEQYF	TGTGCCAGCACGGGGTCACAGGAACTCTACGAGCAGTACTTC
TRBD1	TRBV20-1	-	TRBJ2-1	CSARDPLDRFYEQFF	TGCAGTGCTAGAGATCCCCTGGACAGGTTCTATGAGCAGTTCTTC
-	TRBV30	-	TRBJ1-5	CAWSHISSNQPQHF	TGTGCCTGGAGCCACATTTCTAGCAATCAGCCCCAGCATTTT
-	TRBV15	-	TRBJ2-2	CATSRDVQTGELFF	TGTGCCACCAGCAGAGATGTACAGACCGGGGAGCTGTTTTTT
-	TRBV9	-	TRBJ2-1	CASSVGGEAYNEQFF	TGTGCCAGCAGCGTAGGAGGGGAGGCCTACAATGAGCAGTTCTTC
TRBD2	TRBV29-1	-	TRBJ2-1	CSVPPSGSSGEQFF	TGCAGCGTCCCCCCTAGCGGGAGCTCAGGTGAGCAGTTCTTC
TRBD2	TRBV10-3	-	TRBJ2-1	CAISSSGGNEQFF	TGTGCCATCAGCTCTAGCGGGGGGAATGAGCAGTTCTTC
-	TRBV7-9	-	TRBJ2-1	CASGDENNEQFF	TGTGCCAGCGGTGACGAGAACAATGAGCAGTTCTTC
TRBD2	TRBV12-3/TRBV12-4	-	TRBJ2-2	CASRTSATGELFF	TGTGCCAGCAGGACTAGCGCCACCGGGGAGCTGTTTTTT
TRBD2	TRBV10-3	-	TRBJ2-5	CAISASASGKETQYF	TGTGCCATCAGTGCGTCGGCTAGCGGGAAAGAGACCCAGTACTTC
-	TRBV29-1	once	TRBJ1-2	CSVGKTDHYGYTF	TGCAGCGTTGGGAAGACAGACCACTATGGCTACACCTTC
-	TRBV4-3	-	TRBJ1-4	CASSQDNPDSSNEKLFF	TGCGCCAGCAGCCAAGATAACCCCGACAGCTCTAATGAAAAACTGTTTTTT
-	TRBV27	few	TRBJ2-7	CASSLDETYEQYF	TGTGCCAGCAGTCTCGATGAAACCTACGAGCAGTACTTC
-	TRBV29-1	-	TRBJ2-3	CSGVDGLTDTQYF	TGCAGCGGGGTGGATGGACTCACAGATACGCAGTATTTT
-	TRBV9	few	TRBJ2-2	CASSVEGTGELFF	TGTGCCAGCAGCGTAGAGGGCACCGGGGAGCTGTTTTTT
-	TRBV9	-	TRBJ1-1	CASSVGDTEAFF	TGTGCCAGCAGCGTAGGGGACACTGAAGCTTTCTTT
TRBD1	TRBV15	once	TRBJ2-7	CATSTRDSYEQYF	TGTGCCACCAGCACCCGGGACAGCTACGAGCAGTACTTC
-	TRBV29-1	-	TRBJ2-2	CSVTAGTGELFF	TGCAGCGTGACGGCGGGGACCGGGGAGCTGTTTTTT
-	TRBV30	-	TRBJ2-1	CAWEHREQFF	TGTGCCTGGGAACATAGGGAGCAGTTCTTC
-	TRBV25-1	once	TRBJ1-1	CASSESPEAAFF	TGTGCCAGCAGTGAAAGCCCGGAGGCAGCTTTCTTT
TRBD1	TRBV20-1	-	TRBJ2-5	CSAVRDRGSPETQYF	TGCAGTGCTGTCCGGGACAGGGGGTCGCCAGAGACCCAGTACTTC
-	TRBV30	few	TRBJ2-1	CAWSVREAPCF	TGTGCCTGGAGTGTTCGAGAAGCGCCTTGCTTC
TRBD2	TRBV4-1	-	TRBJ2-1	CASSLSRVSGRGNNEQFF	TGCGCCAGCAGCCTATCGAGGGTTAGCGGGAGGGGCAACAATGAGCAGTTCTTC
-	TRBV7-9	-	TRBJ2-1	CASSRDPRDEQFF	TGTGCCAGCAGCCGGGACCCCCGCGATGAGCAGTTCTTC
-	TRBV28	-	TRBJ2-2	CASRGDWGDSSRGGELFF	TGTGCCAGCAGGGGGGACTGGGGAGACAGCTCAAGAGGCGGGGAGCTGTTTTTT
-	TRBV30	few	TRBJ2-5	CAWRPGVETQYF	TGTGCCTGGAGACCGGGAGTAGAGACCCAGTACTTC
-	TRBV13	-	TRBJ2-2	CASSLGSTGELFF	TGTGCCAGCAGCTTAGGTAGTACCGGGGAGCTGTTTTTT
-	TRBV5-4	-	TRBJ1-1	CASSFRGSTEAFF	TGTGCCAGCAGCTTTAGAGGGTCCACTGAAGCTTTCTTT
-	TRBV12-3/TRBV12-4	-	TRBJ2-2	CASLEAGELFF	TGTGCCAGCCTTGAGGCCGGGGAGCTGTTTTTT
TRBD1	TRBV29-1	-	TRBJ2-7	CSVPQGQGVGEQYF	TGCAGCGTTCCCCAGGGACAGGGGGTTGGCGAGCAGTACTTC
TRBD1	TRBV12-3/TRBV12-4	-	TRBJ1-5	CASSDRGLQPQHF	TGTGCCAGCAGCGACAGGGGCTTACAGCCCCAGCATTTT
-	TRBV29-1	-	TRBJ2-2	CSVVGPSTGELFF	TGCAGCGTTGTTGGACCCAGCACCGGGGAGCTGTTTTTT
-	TRBV30	-	TRBJ2-2	CAWDLGGLAGELFF	TGTGCCTGGGACCTGGGCGGGTTGGCCGGGGAGCTGTTTTTT
-	TRBV14	-	TRBJ1-2	CASSLTSADGYTF	TGTGCCAGCAGCCTTACGAGTGCGGATGGCTACACCTTC
-	TRBV5-4	-	TRBJ1-1	CASFQPPGTEAFF	TGTGCCAGCTTCCAACCCCCCGGTACTGAAGCTTTCTTT
-	TRBV20-1	-	TRBJ1-2	CSASSQGYNYGYTF	TGCAGTGCTAGTTCACAGGGCTATAACTATGGCTACACCTTC
TRBD2	TRBV20-1	-	TRBJ2-3	CSAILGLAGTDTQYF	TGCAGTGCCATATTGGGACTAGCGGGAACAGATACGCAGTATTTT
-	TRBV30	once	TRBJ2-7	CAWSVGNEQYF	TGTGCCTGGAGTGTTGGTAACGAGCAGTACTTC